These T cell receptor beta chains were read from a single sample in a study of blood T cell repertoires in COVID-19. The repertoire was sequenced with immunoSEQ multiplex PCR; TCRdb's copy has only in-frame clones and lacks some. The profile shows 280,000 or so clones, about 85% of them singletons. Sequencing was performed on PBMCs or T cells enriched from blood (not recorded which). The receptors here all came from a woman aged 45-65 years who had recovered from COVID-19. The CDR3 runs from the conserved cysteine through the conserved F or W. Each record gives: CDR3 DNA, CDR3 protein, clone size, J gene, D gene, V gene, CDR3 length. D genes are given only for firm matches. The size of a clone is reported for some rows only, either as once, few or many, or as a class for expanded clones.

TGTGCCAGTAGTATGGGACAGGGTATACGAGAGACCCAGTACTTC CASSMGQGIRETQYF NA TRBJ2-5 TRBD1 TRBV19 15
TGTGCTAGTGGTCGGACAGGGGACTATGGCTACACCTTC CASGRTGDYGYTF once TRBJ1-2 TRBD1 TRBV12-5 13
TGCGCCAGCAGCTTCCCAGGGCGATACAATGAGCAGTTCTTC CASSFPGRYNEQFF NA TRBJ2-1 NA TRBV5-1 14
TGTGCCAGCAGTAGGGGGAACGGGAACACTGAAGCTTTCTTT CASSRGNGNTEAFF NA TRBJ1-1 NA TRBV27 14
TGTGCCAGCAGCGTAGACCCGACAGGTCTTGGCTACACCTTC CASSVDPTGLGYTF few TRBJ1-2 NA TRBV9 14
TGCGCCAGCAGCCAAGATCCGACTGGCTCCTACGAGCAGTACTTC CASSQDPTGSYEQYF NA TRBJ2-7 NA TRBV4-3 15
TGTGCCAGCAGCTCGGCCAGCAGACAAGCGAACACCGGGGAGCTGTTTTTT CASSSASRQANTGELFF NA TRBJ2-2 NA TRBV7-9 17
TGTGCCAGCAGTTTACTCTTCTATGGCTACACCTTC CASSLLFYGYTF NA TRBJ1-2 NA TRBV28 12
TGTGCCAGCAGTTTTGCCAGTAACTATGGCTACACCTTC CASSFASNYGYTF NA TRBJ1-2 NA TRBV6-2/TRBV6-3 13
TGTGCCAGCAGTGACCCGGGACAGGGACATGGAAAACTGTTTTTT CASSDPGQGHGKLFF NA TRBJ1-4 TRBD1 TRBV27 15
TGTGCCAGCAGGCGAGGGGGGGGTGATGGCTACACCTTC CASRRGGGDGYTF NA TRBJ1-2 NA TRBV2 13
TGTGCCAGCAGTAGGACAGGGAGACTGCACTCTGGGGCCAACGTCCTGACTTTC CASSRTGRLHSGANVLTF NA TRBJ2-6 TRBD1 TRBV27 18
TGTGCCAGCAGCCCCCAGGTTTGGGGCTACACCTTC CASSPQVWGYTF many TRBJ1-2 NA TRBV7-8 12
TGTGCCAGCAGCTTAGACGGGTCACCCCTCCACTTT CASSLDGSPLHF few TRBJ1-6 NA TRBV7-9 12
TGTGCCAGCGCCCAGCGGGGGACCTACGAGCAGTACTTC CASAQRGTYEQYF NA TRBJ2-7 TRBD2 TRBV27 13
TGTGCCACCGGAAGGGACAGGATTAATTCACCCCTCCACTTT CATGRDRINSPLHF NA TRBJ1-6 TRBD1 TRBV2 14
TGTGCCAGTAGTACACAGGGGGCCAACTATGGCTACACCTTC CASSTQGANYGYTF NA TRBJ1-2 TRBD1 TRBV19 14
TGTGCCAGCAGCTTTCTGAGGGACAGACTTAATGAAAAACTGTTTTTT CASSFLRDRLNEKLFF NA TRBJ1-4 TRBD1 TRBV7-8 16
TGTGCCAGCAGTCTGGGCGGAGGGCGCGAGCAGTTCTTC CASSLGGGREQFF NA TRBJ2-1 NA TRBV12-3/TRBV12-4 13
TGTGCCAGCAGCCCACAGGACGGACGCGGGGAGCTGTTTTTT CASSPQDGRGELFF NA TRBJ2-2 NA TRBV7-9 14
TGTGCCAGCAGCCCTCCGGGACAGGGGAGAGACACCATATATTTT CASSPPGQGRDTIYF NA TRBJ1-3 TRBD1 TRBV7-2 15
TGCGCCAGCAGCCTCCTTCGGTCGGGGTCAGGGGCCCTGGAAGAGACCCAGTACTTC CASSLLRSGSGALEETQYF once TRBJ2-5 NA TRBV4-1 19
TGTGCCAGCTCTCGTGACTACCAATCCTACAATGAGCAGTTCTTC CASSRDYQSYNEQFF NA TRBJ2-1 NA TRBV18 15
TGTGCCAGCAGTCTCCGACAGGGGGGTTTCACCGGGGAGCTGTTTTTT CASSLRQGGFTGELFF NA TRBJ2-2 TRBD1 TRBV28 16
TGTGCCAGCAGCCAAAGGAAGAGGGGGCTCACCGGGGAGCTGTTTTTT CASSQRKRGLTGELFF NA TRBJ2-2 TRBD1 TRBV16 16
TGTGCCATCAGTGAGCGGGAGGCCGGGGCAGATACGCAGTATTTT CAISEREAGADTQYF NA TRBJ2-3 TRBD2 TRBV10-3 15
TGTGCCAGCAGCGCCACAGGGGGCGGCTACACCTTC CASSATGGGYTF NA TRBJ1-2 TRBD1 TRBV6-5 12
TGTGCCAGCAGCCAAGACCGGACAGGGCGTTCACCCCTCCACTTT CASSQDRTGRSPLHF NA TRBJ1-6 TRBD1 TRBV3-1/TRBV3-2 15
TGCGCCAGCAGCCAGAACGCGGGGCCCGGGGACGGGGATGAGCAGTTCTTC CASSQNAGPGDGDEQFF NA TRBJ2-1 NA TRBV4-3 17
TGTGCCAGCAGCTTGGCTGTGGGACAGGTTGAATATGGCTACACCTTC CASSLAVGQVEYGYTF NA TRBJ1-2 TRBD1 TRBV5-5 16
TGTGCCAGCAGTCAGGGAGGGGATGCGGATTCACCCCTCCACTTT CASSQGGDADSPLHF NA TRBJ1-6 NA TRBV28 15
TGTGCCAGCAGTCAGACTAGAGAACTTGATGAGCAGTTCTTC CASSQTRELDEQFF NA TRBJ2-1 NA TRBV2 14
TGTGCCAGCAGGGGACTAGCGGGAAGAAAGACCGGGGAGCTGTTTTTT CASRGLAGRKTGELFF NA TRBJ2-2 TRBD2 TRBV27 16
TGTGCCAGCAGTGCAGCGGGGACAGGGGTTAGGCAGAGTGGCTACACCTTC CASSAAGTGVRQSGYTF once TRBJ1-2 TRBD1 TRBV6-1 17
TGTGCCAGCAGCCAAGTAGGGAGCTCTGGAAACACCATATATTTT CASSQVGSSGNTIYF NA TRBJ1-3 NA TRBV3-1/TRBV3-2 15
TGTGCCAGCAGCCGGACAGGGTGGGATGAGCAGTTCTTC CASSRTGWDEQFF NA TRBJ2-1 TRBD1 TRBV5-6 13
TGTGCCAGCAGCTTGGGTCAGTGGAACACTGAAGCTTTCTTT CASSLGQWNTEAFF NA TRBJ1-1 NA TRBV5-8 14
TGTGCCAGCAGCCTCGGGACAGGGACGGTTGCTGAAGCTTTCTTT CASSLGTGTVAEAFF NA TRBJ1-1 TRBD1 TRBV5-6 15
TGTGCCAGCAAGCTGATGAGCACCGGGGAGCTGTTTTTT CASKLMSTGELFF NA TRBJ2-2 NA TRBV27 13
TGTGCCACCAGTGACCCAACACAGGGGGCGAGAGGCTACACCTTC CATSDPTQGARGYTF NA TRBJ1-2 TRBD1 TRBV24-1 15